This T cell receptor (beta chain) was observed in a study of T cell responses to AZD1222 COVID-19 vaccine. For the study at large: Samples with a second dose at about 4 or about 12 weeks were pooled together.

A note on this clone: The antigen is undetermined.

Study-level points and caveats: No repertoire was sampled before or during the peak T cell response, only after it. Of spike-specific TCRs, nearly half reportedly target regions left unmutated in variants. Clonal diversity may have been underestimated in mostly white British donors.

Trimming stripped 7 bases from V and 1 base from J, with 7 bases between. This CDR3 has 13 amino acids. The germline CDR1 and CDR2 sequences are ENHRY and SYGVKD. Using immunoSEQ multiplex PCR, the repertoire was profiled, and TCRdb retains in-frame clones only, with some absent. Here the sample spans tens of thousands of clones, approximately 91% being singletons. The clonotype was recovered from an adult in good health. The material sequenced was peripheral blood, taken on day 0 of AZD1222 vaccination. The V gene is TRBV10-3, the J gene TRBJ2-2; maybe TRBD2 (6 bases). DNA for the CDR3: TGTGCCATCACGGGAGTGAACACCGGGGAGCTGTTTTTT. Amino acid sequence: CAITGVNTGELFF.